Following are 12 T cell receptor beta chains from one sample sequenced in a study of regulatory T cells in long-lasting Graves disease. Arm-PCR of CDR3 regions and iRepertoire HTBI primers were the basis on which TCR beta libraries were built. A single record per CDR3 protein comes from TCRdb applying MiXCR to the multiplex PCR reads. The sample carries about 620,000 distinct CDR3 sequences, around 15% recorded once. Time point reported: newly diagnosed GD, antithyroid drugs for less than 3 months. Isolated PBMC RNA provided the starting material for the TCR library. The data also belong to a second study, concerning T cells in Graves' hyperthyroidism and ophthalmopathy.

The sequenced sample was peripheral blood mononuclear cells (PBMCs), obtained at new diagnosis, from a patient treated with antithyroid drugs. These receptors were taken from a woman between 25 and 40 years old with Graves disease.

This clonotype was seen repeatedly, ten times or more. The chain links TRBV3-1 to TRBJ1-2, with 11 bases matching TRBD1. V gave up 4 bases and J gave up 4 bases; unmatched junction bases: 2. The CDR3 extends over 14 amino acids. The germline CDR1 and CDR2 sequences are LGHDT and YNNKEL (reference sequence). The CDR3 nucleotides read TGTGCCAGCAGCCGGACAGGGGGCGCCTATGGCTACACCTTC. It yields the protein CASSRTGGAYGYTF.

The J gene is TRBJ1-1, the V gene TRBV4-1; 9 bases fit TRBD1. Germline assignment: CDR1 MGHRA and CDR2 YSYEKL. The ends lost 3 bases at V and 6 bases at J; junction bases unmatched: 5. This CDR3 region has 14 residues. CDR3: CASSHPGQGPEAFF. CDR3 sequence (DNA): TGCGCCAGCAGCCATCCGGGACAGGGTCCTGAAGCTTTCTTT.

This sequence joins TRBV28 and TRBJ2-1, with D maybe TRBD1 (6 bases). CDR1 MDHEN and CDR2 SYDVKM come from the germline V gene. V lost 6 bases and J lost 8, with 26 bases in between. This CDR3 region has 17 residues. In DNA form, the CDR3 reads TGTGCCAGCAGCCCAACGGTGGGGGCTAGAAGGGTCGATGAGCAGTTCTTC. Translation: CASSPTVGARRVDEQFF.

The CDR3 is CASSWGGQIYNSPLHF. DNA for the CDR3: TGTGCCAGCAGCTGGGGTGGGCAAATCTATAATTCACCCCTCCACTTT. The V and J genes are TRBV5-6 and TRBJ1-6; the D is unclear. From germline, CDR1 is SGHDT and CDR2 YYEEEE. The CDR3 runs 16 residues. The V gene lost 3 bases and the J gene lost 3 bases, with 13 bases spanning the gap.

This clonotype showed up many times. The V gene is TRBV2, the J gene TRBJ2-5; 7 positions match TRBD2. Trimming took 8 bases from V and 2 from J; bases not matched to a gene: 11. The CDR3 runs to 15 residues. Germline V gives CDR1 SNHLY, CDR2 FYNNEI. The CDR3 nucleotides read TGTGCCAGCGCGGACGAGGGAGGGGAACAAGAGACCCAGTACTTC. Its translation is CASADEGGEQETQYF.

This clonotype was counted between two and nine times. The chain couples TRBV18 to TRBJ2-7; TRBD2 is a possible D gene (6 bases). Germline CDR1 reads KGHSH; CDR2 reads LQKENI. This CDR3 region has 14 residues. The V end lost 1 base, the J end lost 3 bases, and 10 bases lay between the germline ends. Here the CDR3 reads CASSPRGTGYEQYF. The CDR3, as DNA: TGTGCCAGCTCACCACGGGGGACTGGCTACGAGCAGTACTTC.

In this sample, this clonotype turned up many times. This sequence joins TRBV10-3 and TRBJ2-7; 7 nucleotides agree with TRBD1. The CDR3 is 15 amino acids. Per the germline V gene, CDR1 is ENHRY and CDR2 is SYGVKD. V shed 11 bases and J 0 bases; nucleotides not matched to a gene: 13. Here the CDR3 DNA reads TGTGCCTGCAAGACTGGACAGGATCTCTCCTACGAGCAGTACTTC. Its translation: CACKTGQDLSYEQYF.

CDR3 residues: CASSPTSGSIGETQYF. The CDR3 coding sequence is TGTGCCAGCTCACCAACTAGCGGGAGTATAGGAGAGACCCAGTACTTC. The V call is TRBV18, the J call TRBJ2-5, with 11 bases lining up with TRBD2. Germline V CDR1 and CDR2: KGHSH, LQKENI. V dropped 2 bases and J dropped 4; count of bases not matched to a gene: 6. The CDR3 is 16 amino acids.

This clonotype was picked up a small number of times. The chain couples TRBV4-2 to TRBJ2-3, with TRBD2 identical over 8 bases. This CDR3 comprises 15 residues. With 3 bases clipped from V and 5 bases from J, the junction kept 7 bases outside the gene matches. CDR1 LGHNA and CDR2 YNFKEQ come from the germline V gene. The CDR3 sequence is CASSQPGLEVDTQYF. The CDR3 nucleotides read TGTGCCAGCAGCCAGCCGGGACTAGAGGTAGATACGCAGTATTTT.

This clonotype occurred many times. The CDR3 spells CASSKTPGRSSYEQYF. For the CDR3, the DNA is TGTGCCAGCAGCAAAACCCCGGGACGTAGCTCCTACGAGCAGTACTTC. The chain carries TRBV6-1 and TRBJ2-7, with D perhaps matching TRBD1 or TRBD2 (5 bases each). CDR1 and CDR2 (germline): MNHNS, SASEGT. V dropped 6 bases and J dropped 0 bases, with 18 bases sitting between them. The CDR3 runs to 16 residues.

This clonotype was picked up many times. The chain carries TRBV20-1 and TRBJ2-7, with 16 nucleotides matching TRBD2. Germline CDR1 is DFQATT and CDR2 is SNEGSKA (reference sequence). J gave up 5 bases and V 5 bases, and 15 bases lay outside the gene matches. The CDR3 is 18 residues long. In DNA, the CDR3 is TGCAGTGCTTCCCCCGGGACTAGCGGGAGGGCCGTTCCCGACGAGCAGTACTTC. Its protein product is CSASPGTSGRAVPDEQYF.

The J gene is TRBJ1-6, the V gene TRBV7-2, with D hard to call. This CDR3 spans 13 amino acids. Germline V gene lookup returns CDR1 SGHTA and CDR2 FQGNSA. Trimming pared 2 bases from V and 10 bases from J, leaving 9 bases between. The CDR3 DNA reads as TGTGCCAGCAGCTTATTGGTCTGGTCACCCCTCCACTTT. It encodes CASSLLVWSPLHF.